A selection of T cell receptor beta chains follows, all from one sample in a study of T cell repertoires in aging, cancer and after chemotherapy. TCRdb independently ran MiXCR on the multiplex PCR reads; one entry per CDR3 protein. The sample consists of thousands of distinct CDR3 sequences, over 20% of them appearing once. Sequencing input: blood. All receptors derive from a human donor with a blood cancer. CDR3s include the opening cysteine and the closing phenylalanine or tryptophan. A D gene is named only where the DNA matches it firmly. Clone size appears in some rows only: once, few, many, or a class for an expanded clone.

TRBV12-3/TRBV12-4	TRBJ2-5	.	.	TGTGCCAGCAGACTTGCATCGACGGGGTGGGAGACCCAGTACTTC	CASRLASTGWETQYF
TRBV30	TRBJ2-1	TRBD2	medium-sized	TGTGCCGGACTAGCGGAGTCTACAATGGAGCAGTTCTTC	CAGLAESTMEQFF
TRBV19	TRBJ2-1	TRBD2	.	TGTGCCAGTAGTTCCCCGGGTAGCGGGACCTACAATGAGCAGTTCTTC	CASSSPGSGTYNEQFF
TRBV5-5	TRBJ1-1	.	few	TGTGCCAGCAGCCAGCGCCCCCATAGAAACACTGAAGCTTTCTTT	CASSQRPHRNTEAFF
TRBV18	TRBJ1-4	.	medium-sized	TGTGCCAGCTCATCGCCGACAGGACGCGCTGAAAAACTGTTTTTT	CASSSPTGRAEKLFF
TRBV30	TRBJ1-3	TRBD1	few	TGTGCCTGGAGAGAAATTAAGCAGGGACAGGGGAACTCTGGAAACACCATATATTTT	CAWREIKQGQGNSGNTIYF
TRBV7-2	TRBJ2-7	TRBD2	.	TGTGCCAGCAGCTTAGCGACTAGCGGGACCTCAAACTCCTACGAGCAGTACTTC	CASSLATSGTSNSYEQYF
TRBV5-1	TRBJ2-2	TRBD1	few	TGCGCCAGCAGCTTGACAGGGGGGACCGGGGAGCTGTTTTTT	CASSLTGGTGELFF
TRBV5-6	TRBJ1-5	.	few	TGTGCCAGCAGCAGGGGGGGGGCACAGCCCCAGCATTTT	CASSRGGAQPQHF
TRBV5-1	TRBJ2-7	.	.	TGCGCCAGCAGCCCCGGGGGTCTTACCTACGAGCAGTACTTC	CASSPGGLTYEQYF
TRBV5-4	TRBJ1-6	.	medium-sized	TGTGCCAGCAGCTTGGGGGGGGTGAGCTCCTATAATTCACCCCTCCACTTT	CASSLGGVSSYNSPLHF
TRBV19	TRBJ2-2	TRBD1	.	TGTGCCAGTAGTATAGCCGGGACAGGGGCAGTCACCGGGGAGCTGTTTTTT	CASSIAGTGAVTGELFF
TRBV4-3	TRBJ2-5	.	few	TGTGCCAGCAGCCAAGATCAGGGGGAGACCCAGTACTTC	CASSQDQGETQYF
TRBV28	TRBJ2-3	.	.	TGTGCCAGCAGCCTCGGGGACGGCAGCACAGATACGCAGTATTTT	CASSLGDGSTDTQYF
TRBV6-1	TRBJ1-2	.	.	TGTGCCAGCAGCGTGAATGCTAACTATGGCTACACCTTC	CASSVNANYGYTF
TRBV28	TRBJ2-1	.	.	TGTGCCAGCAGCCCCGGGCGGAATGAGCAGTTCTTC	CASSPGRNEQFF